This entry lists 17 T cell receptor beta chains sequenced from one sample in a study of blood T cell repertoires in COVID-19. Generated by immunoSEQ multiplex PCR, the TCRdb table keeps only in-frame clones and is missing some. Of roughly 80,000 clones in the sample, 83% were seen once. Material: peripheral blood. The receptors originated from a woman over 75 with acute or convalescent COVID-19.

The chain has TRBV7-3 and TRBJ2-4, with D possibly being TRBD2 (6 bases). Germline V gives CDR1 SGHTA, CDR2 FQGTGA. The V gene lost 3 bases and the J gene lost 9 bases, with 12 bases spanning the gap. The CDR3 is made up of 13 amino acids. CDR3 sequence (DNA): TGTGCCAGCAGCTTCCGGGACGGGGGCATTCAGTACTTC. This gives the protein CASSFRDGGIQYF.

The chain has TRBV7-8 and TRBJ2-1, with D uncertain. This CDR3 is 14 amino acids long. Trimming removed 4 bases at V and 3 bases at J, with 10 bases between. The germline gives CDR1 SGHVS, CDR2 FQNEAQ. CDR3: CASSSGRHYNEQFF. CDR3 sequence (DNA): TGTGCCAGCAGCTCTGGGCGCCACTACAATGAGCAGTTCTTC.

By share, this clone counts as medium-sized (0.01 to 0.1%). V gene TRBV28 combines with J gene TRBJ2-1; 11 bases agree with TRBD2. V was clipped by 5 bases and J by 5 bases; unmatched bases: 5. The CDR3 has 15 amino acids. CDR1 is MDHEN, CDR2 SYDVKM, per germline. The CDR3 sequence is CASSATSGSHNEQFF. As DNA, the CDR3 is TGTGCCAGCAGTGCCACTAGCGGGAGCCACAATGAGCAGTTCTTC.

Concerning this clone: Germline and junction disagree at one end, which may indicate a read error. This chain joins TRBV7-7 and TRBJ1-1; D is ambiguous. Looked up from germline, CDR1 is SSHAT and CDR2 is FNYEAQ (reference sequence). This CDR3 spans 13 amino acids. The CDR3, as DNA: TGTGCTAGCAGCTTACAACGGGGCACTGAAGCTTTCTTT. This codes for CASSLQRGTEAFF.

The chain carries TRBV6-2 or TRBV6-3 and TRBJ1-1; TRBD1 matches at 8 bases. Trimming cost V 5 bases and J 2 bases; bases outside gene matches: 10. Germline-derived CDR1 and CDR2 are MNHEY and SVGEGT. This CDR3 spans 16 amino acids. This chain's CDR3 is CASSLTYGQGNTEAFF. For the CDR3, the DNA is TGTGCCAGCAGTCTTACCTATGGACAGGGAAACACTGAAGCTTTCTTT.

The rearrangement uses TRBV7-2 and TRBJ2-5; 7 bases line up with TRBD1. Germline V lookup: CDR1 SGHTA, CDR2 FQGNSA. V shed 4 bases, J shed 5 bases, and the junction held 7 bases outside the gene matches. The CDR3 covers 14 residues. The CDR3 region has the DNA TGTGCCAGCAGCTCGAAACAGGGGATGGAGACCCAGTACTTC. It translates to CASSSKQGMETQYF.

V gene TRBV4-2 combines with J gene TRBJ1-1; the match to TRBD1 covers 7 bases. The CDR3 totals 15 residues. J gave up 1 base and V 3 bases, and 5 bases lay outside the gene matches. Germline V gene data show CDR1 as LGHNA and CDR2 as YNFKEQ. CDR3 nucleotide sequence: TGTGCCAGCAGCCAGCGAGGGACAGAGAACACTGAAGCTTTCTTT. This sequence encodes CASSQRGTENTEAFF.

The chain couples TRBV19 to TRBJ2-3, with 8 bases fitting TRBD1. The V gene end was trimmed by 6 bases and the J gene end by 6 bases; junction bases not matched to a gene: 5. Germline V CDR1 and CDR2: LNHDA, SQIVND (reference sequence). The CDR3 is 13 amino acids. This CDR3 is CASSRTGWDTQYF. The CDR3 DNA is TGTGCCAGTAGCCGGACAGGGTGGGATACGCAGTATTTT.

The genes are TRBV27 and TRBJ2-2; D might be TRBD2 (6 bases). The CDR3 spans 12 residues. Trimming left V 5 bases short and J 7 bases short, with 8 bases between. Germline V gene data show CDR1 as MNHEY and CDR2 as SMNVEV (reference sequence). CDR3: CASSGGFGELFF. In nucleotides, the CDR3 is TGTGCCAGCAGTGGAGGGTTCGGGGAGCTGTTTTTT.

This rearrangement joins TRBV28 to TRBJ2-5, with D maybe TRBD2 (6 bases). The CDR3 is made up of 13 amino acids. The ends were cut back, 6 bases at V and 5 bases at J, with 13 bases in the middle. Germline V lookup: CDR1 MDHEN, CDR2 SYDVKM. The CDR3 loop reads CASRTGAPETQYF. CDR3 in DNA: TGTGCCAGCAGGACGGGAGCACCGGAGACCCAGTACTTC.

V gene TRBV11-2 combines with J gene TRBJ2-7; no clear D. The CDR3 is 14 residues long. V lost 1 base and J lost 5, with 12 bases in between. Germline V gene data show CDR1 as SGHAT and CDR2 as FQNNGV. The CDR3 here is CASSLAARRDEQYF. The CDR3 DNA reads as TGTGCCAGCAGCTTAGCGGCTAGACGGGACGAGCAGTACTTC. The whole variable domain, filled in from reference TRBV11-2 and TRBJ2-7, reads EAGVAQSPRYKIIEKRQSVAFWCNPISGHATLYWYQQILGQGPKLLIQFQNNGVVDDSQLPKDRFSAERLKGVDSTLKIQPAKLEDSAVYLCASSLAARRDEQYFGPGTRLTVT.

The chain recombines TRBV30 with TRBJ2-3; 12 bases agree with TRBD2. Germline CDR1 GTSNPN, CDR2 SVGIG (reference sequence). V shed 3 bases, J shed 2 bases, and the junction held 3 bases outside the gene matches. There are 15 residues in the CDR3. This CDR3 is CAWSGTSGLTDTQYF. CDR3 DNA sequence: TGTGCCTGGAGCGGGACTAGCGGGCTCACAGATACGCAGTATTTT.

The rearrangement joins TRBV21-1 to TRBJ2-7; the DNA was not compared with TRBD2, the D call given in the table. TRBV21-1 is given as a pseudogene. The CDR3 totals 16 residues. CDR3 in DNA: TGTGCCAGCCCGAACACTCCAGCGGGAGCTCCCCACGAGCAGTACTTC. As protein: CASPNTPAGAPHEQYF.

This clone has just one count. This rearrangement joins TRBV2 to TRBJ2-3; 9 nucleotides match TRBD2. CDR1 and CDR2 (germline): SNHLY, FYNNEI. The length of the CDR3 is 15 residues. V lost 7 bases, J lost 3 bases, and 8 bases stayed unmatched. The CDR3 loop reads CASKKRGEETDTQYF. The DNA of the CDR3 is TGTGCCAGCAAAAAGCGGGGGGAAGAGACAGATACGCAGTATTTT.

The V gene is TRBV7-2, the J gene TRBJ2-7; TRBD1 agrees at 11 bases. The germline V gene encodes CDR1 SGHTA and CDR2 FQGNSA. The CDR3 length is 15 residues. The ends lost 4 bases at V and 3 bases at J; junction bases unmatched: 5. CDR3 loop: CASSSRTGGGYEQYF. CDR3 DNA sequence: TGTGCCAGCAGCTCGAGGACAGGGGGCGGCTACGAGCAGTACTTC.

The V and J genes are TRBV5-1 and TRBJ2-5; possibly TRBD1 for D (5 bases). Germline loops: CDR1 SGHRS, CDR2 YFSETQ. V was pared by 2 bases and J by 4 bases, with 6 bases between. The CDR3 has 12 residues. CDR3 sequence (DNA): TGCGCCAGCAGCTTAAGGGGAGAGACCCAGTACTTC. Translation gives CASSLRGETQYF.

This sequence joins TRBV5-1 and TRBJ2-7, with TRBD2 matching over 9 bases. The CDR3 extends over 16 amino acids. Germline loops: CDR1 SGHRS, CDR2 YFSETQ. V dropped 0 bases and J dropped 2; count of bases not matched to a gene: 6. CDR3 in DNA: TGCGCCAGCAGCTTGGATCAGACTAGCGGTACCTACGAGCAGTACTTC. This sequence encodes CASSLDQTSGTYEQYF.